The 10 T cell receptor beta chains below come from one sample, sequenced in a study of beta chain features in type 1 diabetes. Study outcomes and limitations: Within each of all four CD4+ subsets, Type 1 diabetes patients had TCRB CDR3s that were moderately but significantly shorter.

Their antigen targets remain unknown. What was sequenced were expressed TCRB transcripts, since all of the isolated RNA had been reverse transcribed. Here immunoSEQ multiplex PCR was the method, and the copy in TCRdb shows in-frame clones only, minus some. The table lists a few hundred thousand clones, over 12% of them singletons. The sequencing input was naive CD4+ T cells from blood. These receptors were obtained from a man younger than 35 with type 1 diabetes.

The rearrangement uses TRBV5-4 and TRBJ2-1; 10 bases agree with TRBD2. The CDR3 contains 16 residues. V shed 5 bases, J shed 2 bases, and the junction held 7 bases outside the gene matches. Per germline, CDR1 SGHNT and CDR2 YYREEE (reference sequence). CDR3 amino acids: CASRSSSGSTYNEQFF. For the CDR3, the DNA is TGTGCCAGCAGATCTTCTAGCGGGAGTACCTACAATGAGCAGTTCTTC.

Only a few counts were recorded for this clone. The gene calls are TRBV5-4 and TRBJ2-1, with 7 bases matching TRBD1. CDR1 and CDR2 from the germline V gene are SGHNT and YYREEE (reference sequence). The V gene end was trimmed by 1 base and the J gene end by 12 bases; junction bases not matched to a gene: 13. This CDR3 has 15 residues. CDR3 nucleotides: TGTGCCAGCAGCTTGCCTAGCCTGTCCGGGACAGCGCAGTTCTTC. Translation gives CASSLPSLSGTAQFF. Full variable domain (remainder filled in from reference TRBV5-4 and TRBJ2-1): ETGVTQSPTHLIKTRGQQVTLRCSSQSGHNTVSWYQQALGQGPQFIFQYYREEENGRGNFPPRFSGLQFPNYSSELNVNALELDDSALYLCASSLPSLSGTAQFFGPGTRLTVL.

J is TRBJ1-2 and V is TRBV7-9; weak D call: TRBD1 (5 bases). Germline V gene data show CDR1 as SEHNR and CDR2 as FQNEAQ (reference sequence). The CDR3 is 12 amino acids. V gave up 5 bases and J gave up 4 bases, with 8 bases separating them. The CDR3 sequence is CASSRGGYGYTF. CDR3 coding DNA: TGTGCCAGCAGCAGGGGAGGCTATGGCTACACCTTC.

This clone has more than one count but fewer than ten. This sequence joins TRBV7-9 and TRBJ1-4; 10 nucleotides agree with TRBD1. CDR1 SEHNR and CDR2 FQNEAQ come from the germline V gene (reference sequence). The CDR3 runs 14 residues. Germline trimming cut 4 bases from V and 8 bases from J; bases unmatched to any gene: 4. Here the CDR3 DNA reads TGTGCCAGCAGCTATGGACAGGGGGGAGAAAAACTGTTTTTT. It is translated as CASSYGQGGEKLFF.

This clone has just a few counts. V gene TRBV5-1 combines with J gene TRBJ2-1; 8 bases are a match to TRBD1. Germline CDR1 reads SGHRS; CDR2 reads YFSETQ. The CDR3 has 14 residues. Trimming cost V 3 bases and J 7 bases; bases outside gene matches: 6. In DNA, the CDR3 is TGCGCCAGCAGCTACGACAGGGGAAAGAATGAGCAGTTCTTC. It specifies CASSYDRGKNEQFF.

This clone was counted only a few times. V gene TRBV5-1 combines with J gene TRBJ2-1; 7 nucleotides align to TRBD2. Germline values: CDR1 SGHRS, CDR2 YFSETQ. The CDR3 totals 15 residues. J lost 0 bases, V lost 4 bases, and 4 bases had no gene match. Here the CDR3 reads CASSPAGDSYNEQFF. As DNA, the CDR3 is TGCGCCAGCAGCCCGGCGGGGGACTCCTACAATGAGCAGTTCTTC.

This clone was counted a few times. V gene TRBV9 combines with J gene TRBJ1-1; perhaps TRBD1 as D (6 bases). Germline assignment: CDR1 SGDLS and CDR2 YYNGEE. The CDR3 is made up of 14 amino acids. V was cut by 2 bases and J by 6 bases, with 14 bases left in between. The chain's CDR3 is CASSVRGVDAEAFF. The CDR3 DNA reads TGTGCCAGCAGCGTCAGGGGTGTCGACGCTGAAGCTTTCTTT.

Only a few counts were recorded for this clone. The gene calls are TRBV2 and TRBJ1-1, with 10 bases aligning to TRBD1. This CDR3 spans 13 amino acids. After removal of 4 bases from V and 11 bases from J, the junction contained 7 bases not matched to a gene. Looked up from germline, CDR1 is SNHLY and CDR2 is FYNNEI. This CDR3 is CASSAGTGVTAFF. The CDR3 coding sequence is TGTGCCAGCAGTGCCGGGACAGGGGTGACGGCTTTCTTT.

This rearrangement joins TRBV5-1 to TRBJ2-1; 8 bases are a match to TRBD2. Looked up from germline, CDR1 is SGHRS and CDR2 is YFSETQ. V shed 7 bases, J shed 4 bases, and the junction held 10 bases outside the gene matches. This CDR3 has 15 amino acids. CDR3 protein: CASSPGGARYNEQFF. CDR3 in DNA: TGCGCCAGCTCCCCGGGGGGGGCGAGGTACAATGAGCAGTTCTTC.

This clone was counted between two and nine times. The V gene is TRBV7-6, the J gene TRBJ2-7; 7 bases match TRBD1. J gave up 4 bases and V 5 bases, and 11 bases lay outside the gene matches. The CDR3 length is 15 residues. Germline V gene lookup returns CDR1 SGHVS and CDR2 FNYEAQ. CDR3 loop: CASSPIRDRYYEQYF. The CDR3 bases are TGTGCCAGCAGCCCGATTCGGGACAGATATTACGAGCAGTACTTC.